The 20 T cell receptor beta chains listed next were all sequenced from one sample in a study of T cells in Graves' hyperthyroidism and ophthalmopathy (dated by TCRdb to 2018 to 2020). Libraries came from multiplex PCR. The sequencer was an Illumina HiSeq 2000. Amplification of TCR beta CDR3 regions was carried out from RNA transcripts. A first-round RT-PCR of the TCR CDR3 used the HTBI primer set with the Qiagen OneStep RT-PCR kit. TCRdb ran its own pipeline on the public reads, namely fastp trimming at Q25 and MiXCR clone calling, and kept in-frame beta chains. Under each unique CDR3 protein, matching rows form one entry showing the most common genes and DNA. The sample table lists 550,000 to 850,000 distinct CDR3 sequences, under 20% of them with a count of one. 16% of the sample is taken by the ten largest. The sample comprised blood. These receptors all come from a woman aged 50 to 60 with Graves' hyperthyroidism that later progressed to Graves' ophthalmopathy.

This chain connects TRBV15 to TRBJ1-3, with D maybe TRBD1 (6 bases). This CDR3 comprises 16 residues. The germline V gene encodes CDR1 LNHNV and CDR2 YYDKDF (reference sequence). Trimming removed 1 base at V and 5 bases at J, with 15 bases between. This CDR3 is CATSRGTGGGRNTIYF. DNA for the CDR3: TGTGCCACCAGCAGAGGAACCGGAGGGGGACGAAACACCATATATTTT. Filled out from reference TRBV15 and TRBJ1-3, the complete variable domain reads DAMVIQNPRYQVTQFGKPVTLSCSQTLNHNVMYWYQQKSSQAPKLLFHYYDKDFNNEADTPDNFQSRRPNTSFCFLDIRSPGLGDTAMYLCATSRGTGGGRNTIYFGEGSWLTVV.

In its sample, this clonotype was seen a few times. The chain carries TRBV28 and TRBJ1-3; 8 bases match TRBD1. CDR1 is MDHEN, CDR2 SYDVKM, per germline. This CDR3 has 15 amino acids. J was trimmed by 0 bases and V by 7 bases; bases with no gene match: 5. In DNA form, the CDR3 reads TGTGCCAGCACCGGACAGGGTCTCTCTGGAAACACCATATATTTT. Translated: CASTGQGLSGNTIYF. Drawing the rest from reference TRBV28 and TRBJ1-3, the complete variable domain is DVKVTQSSRYLVKRTGEKVFLECVQDMDHENMFWYRQDPGLGLRLIYFSYDVKMKEKGDIPEGYSVSREKKERFSLILESASTNQTSMYLCASTGQGLSGNTIYFGEGSWLTVV.

The table lists this clonotype with many counts. The V and J genes are TRBV5-1 and TRBJ2-7; 9 nucleotides align to TRBD2. The germline CDR1 and CDR2 sequences are SGHRS and YFSETQ. V trimming: 1 base; J trimming: 3 bases; junction bases outside the gene matches: 5. There are 15 residues in the CDR3. The CDR3 spells CASSLYPSGVYEQYF. For the CDR3, the DNA is TGCGCCAGCAGCTTGTATCCTAGCGGGGTCTACGAGCAGTACTTC.

In its sample, this clonotype was seen many times. V is TRBV5-8 and J is TRBJ2-3; D gene uncertain. CDR3 length: 14 amino acids. In germline, CDR1 is SGHTS, CDR2 YDEGEE. V was cut by 0 bases and J by 0 bases, with 5 bases left in between. The CDR3 protein is CASSLAPSTDTQYF. Written as DNA, the CDR3 is TGTGCCAGCAGCTTGGCCCCTAGCACAGATACGCAGTATTTT.

This clonotype was picked up many times. This rearrangement joins TRBV11-2 to TRBJ2-5; D might be TRBD2 (7 bases). V was trimmed by 5 bases and J by 10 bases, leaving 17 bases between them. Looked up from germline, CDR1 is SGHAT and CDR2 is FQNNGV. The CDR3 length is 13 residues. This CDR3 is CASSPPGEGDQYF. CDR3 coding DNA: TGTGCCAGCAGCCCCCCCGGGGAGGGGGACCAGTACTTC.

Of note for this clonotype: A read error may be the cause here, since a much bigger clone is one base away. The rearrangement joins TRBV12-3 or TRBV12-4 to TRBJ1-1; 7 nucleotides align to TRBD1. This CDR3 spans 14 amino acids. J gave up 7 bases and V 7 bases, and 12 bases lay outside the gene matches. The CDR3 region has the DNA TGTGCCAGCAATTATGACAGGGTATCCGTTGAAGCTTTCTTT. Protein sequence: CASNYDRVSVEAFF.

This chain links TRBV12-3 or TRBV12-4 with TRBJ1-1; a weak D match, TRBD1 (5 bases). Trimming took off 6 bases at V and 6 bases at J, with 17 bases between the two ends. The CDR3 length is 14 residues. The CDR3 reads CASSLQAFDAEAFF. The CDR3 region has the DNA TGTGCCAGCAGCCTACAGGCCTTTGACGCTGAAGCTTTCTTT.

This clonotype was observed at least ten times. The chain carries TRBV6-1 and TRBJ1-1; the D gene is possibly TRBD1 (5 bases). The germline gives CDR1 MNHNS, CDR2 SASEGT. V was trimmed by 6 bases and J by 7 bases, leaving 12 bases between them. The CDR3 consists of 12 residues. CDR3 nucleotide sequence: TGTGCCAGCAGCGATGACAGTGTTGAAGCTTTCTTT. Amino acids: CASSDDSVEAFF.

The rearrangement links TRBV9 to TRBJ2-3; D possibly uses TRBD1 or TRBD2 (6 bases each). Trimming cost V 1 base and J 4 bases, with 10 bases left between them. The V gene's germline CDR1 is SGDLS and CDR2 YYNGEE. The CDR3 has 14 residues. The CDR3, as DNA: TGTGCCAGCAGCGTATTGGGGGGCGCAGATACGCAGTATTTT. It yields the protein CASSVLGGADTQYF.

At least ten counts were recorded for this clonotype. The chain has TRBV2 and TRBJ2-3; possible D gene TRBD2, 5 bases. The CDR3 sequence is 16 residues long. The germline CDR1 and CDR2 sequences are SNHLY and FYNNEI. V lost 1 base and J lost 2, with 13 bases in between. The CDR3 DNA reads as TGTGCCAGCAGTGAAGGTGTCGGCGGGTACACAGATACGCAGTATTTT. The encoded protein is CASSEGVGGYTDTQYF. Complete variable domain (other parts from reference TRBV2 and TRBJ2-3): EPEVTQTPSHQVTQMGQEVILRCVPISNHLYFYWYRQILGQKVEFLVSFYNNEISEKSEIFDDQFSVERPDGSNFTLKIRSTKLEDSAMYFCASSEGVGGYTDTQYFGPGTRLTVL.

This clonotype was counted only a few times. This chain uses TRBV11-2 with TRBJ1-4, with D maybe TRBD1 (6 bases). The CDR3 consists of 17 residues. Germline V gene data show CDR1 as SGHAT and CDR2 as FQNNGV. Trimming shortened V by 1 base and J by 8 bases, and 20 bases separated the two germline ends. Here the CDR3 reads CASSLGTLQGLGEKLFF. CDR3 sequence (DNA): TGTGCCAGCAGCTTAGGGACTTTACAGGGTCTTGGGGAAAAACTGTTTTTT.

The V and J genes are TRBV27 and TRBJ2-3, with TRBD2 matching over 7 bases. Germline assignment: CDR1 MNHEY and CDR2 SMNVEV (reference sequence). The trim removed 5 bases at V and 5 bases at J, leaving 13 bases unmatched. The CDR3 consists of 16 residues. For the CDR3, the DNA is TGTGCCAGCAGTCGAGTAGGGACGGGGGGTGGAGATACGCAGTATTTT. Protein sequence: CASSRVGTGGGDTQYF.

This clonotype was picked up many times. V usage is TRBV5-1 and J usage is TRBJ2-2; 7 bases line up with TRBD1. The CDR3 has 16 amino acids. The ends lost 0 bases at V and 2 bases at J; junction bases unmatched: 4. Germline-derived CDR1 and CDR2 are SGHRS and YFSETQ. The CDR3 DNA is TGCGCCAGCAGCTTGGTCACAGGGGCTAACACCGGGGAGCTGTTTTTT. Amino acid sequence: CASSLVTGANTGELFF.

In its sample, this clonotype was seen many times. V and J are TRBV12-3 or TRBV12-4 and TRBJ2-5, with TRBD2 matching over 9 bases. This CDR3 is 15 amino acids long. Unmatched junction bases numbered 6, after V lost 3 bases and J lost 4 bases. The CDR3 protein is CASSFRRAGGETQYF. Here the CDR3 DNA reads TGTGCCAGCAGTTTTAGGAGAGCGGGGGGAGAGACCCAGTACTTC.

This clonotype was detected a few times. The V gene is TRBV10-1, the J gene TRBJ2-3; D gene unclear. CDR3 length: 13 residues. Between the trimmed V and J ends, which lost 8 bases and 0 bases, there was a span of 9 bases. The germline V gene has CDR1 WNHNN and CDR2 SYGVQD (reference sequence). CDR3 residues: CASGQSSTDTQYF. The CDR3 nucleotides are TGCGCCAGCGGCCAGTCTAGCACAGATACGCAGTATTTT.

This clonotype showed up many times. The chain uses TRBV7-2 and TRBJ2-3; the D gene is possibly TRBD1 (7 bases). The CDR3 is made up of 16 amino acids. The V end was cut by 5 bases, the J end by 1 base, with 16 bases between. CDR1 and CDR2 from the germline V gene are SGHTA and FQGNSA. The CDR3 sequence is CASSQGGPFRTDTQYF. CDR3 nucleotides: TGTGCCAGCAGCCAGGGGGGTCCATTCCGCACAGATACGCAGTATTTT.

CDR3 nucleotides: TGTGCCAGCAGCCGGGACAGTCGGGAGCAGTACTTC. It translates to CASSRDSREQYF. The chain joins TRBV27 to TRBJ2-7; 7 bases agree with TRBD1. This CDR3 is built from 12 residues. The ends lost 6 bases at V and 7 bases at J; junction bases unmatched: 6. CDR1 is MNHEY and CDR2 is SMNVEV in the germline V gene (reference sequence).

The chain has TRBV15 and TRBJ1-1, with a possible D match to TRBD1 (5 bases). Germline CDR1 reads LNHNV; CDR2 reads YYDKDF (reference sequence). Trimming shortened V by 3 bases and J by 3 bases, and 20 bases separated the two germline ends. This CDR3 is built from 17 residues. This CDR3 reads CATSRGPGTRRDTEAFF. CDR3 sequence (DNA): TGTGCCACCAGCAGGGGACCCGGGACGCGGAGGGACACTGAAGCTTTCTTT.

This clonotype came up a few times. The chain has TRBV20-1 and TRBJ2-7; tentative D call: TRBD2 (6 bases). The V gene's germline CDR1 is DFQATT and CDR2 SNEGSKA (reference sequence). Deletions cut 6 bases from V and 2 bases from J, with 14 bases between. The CDR3 totals 13 residues. The CDR3 DNA is TGCAGTGCCGGCCAGGGACTCGCCTACGAGCAGTACTTC. Its translation: CSAGQGLAYEQYF.

The chain couples TRBV19 to TRBJ1-1, with 10 bases lining up with TRBD1. The CDR3 loop spans 14 amino acids. The J segment lost 5 bases and the V segment lost 4 bases, leaving 4 bases of the junction unmatched. Germline CDR1 reads LNHDA; CDR2 reads SQIVND (reference sequence). CDR3 protein: CASSRGQGFTEAFF. CDR3 DNA: TGTGCCAGTAGTAGGGGACAGGGGTTTACTGAAGCTTTCTTT.